The sequence of this T cell receptor beta chain was determined in a study of technical replicates of blood from a few donors. Looked up from germline, CDR1 is MNHEY and CDR2 is SVGAGI. V shed 2 bases and J shed 1 base, with 8 bases lying between them. The CDR3 consists of 14 residues. Libraries were prepared by immunoSEQ multiplex PCR; TCRdb keeps only in-frame clonotypes and omits some of them. The sample lists tens of thousands of clones, 98% seen once, with around 0.16% in the top ten. The chain couples TRBV6-5 to TRBJ1-1, with D unresolved. Sequenced sample: T cells isolated from PBMCs. This sequence was found in a human donor in good health. The CDR3 here is CASSYDDTNTEAFF. The DNA of the CDR3 is TGTGCCAGCAGTTACGACGACACGAACACTGAAGCTTTCTTT.